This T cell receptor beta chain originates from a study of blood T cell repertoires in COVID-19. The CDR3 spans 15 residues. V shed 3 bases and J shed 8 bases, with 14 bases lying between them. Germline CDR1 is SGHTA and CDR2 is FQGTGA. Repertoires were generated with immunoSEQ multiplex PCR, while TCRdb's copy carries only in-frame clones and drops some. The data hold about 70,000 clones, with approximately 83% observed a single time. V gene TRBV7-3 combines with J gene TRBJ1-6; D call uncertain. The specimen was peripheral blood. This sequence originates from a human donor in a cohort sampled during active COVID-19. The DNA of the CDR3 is TGTGCCAGCAGCTTGTCGGTGGGGAGGGATTCACCCCTCCACTTT. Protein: CASSLSVGRDSPLHF.